This entry features one T cell receptor beta chain sequence. What antigen it recognizes has not been identified. Base qualities are missing; no much larger clone stands one base away. The entire isolated RNA was reverse transcribed using the High Capacity cDNA Reverse Transcription Kit, and thus expressed TCRB transcripts were sequenced. Deep immunoSEQ sequencing was performed on naive, central memory and regulatory T cell samples, with an average of roughly 3.5 million total reads per sample. Sorted cells were lysed in RLT buffer and RNA was extracted with DNase-treated RNeasy Micro or Mini kits, depending on cell number. Each cell subset was processed on its own to prevent cross-contamination, while patient and healthy donor samples were processed together. The immunoSEQ multiplex PCR was used to amplify TCRB sequences from cDNA, generating 87-bp fragments that spanned the CDR3 region. The amplicons were sequenced using the Illumina HiSeq platform. The original methods were these. Synthetic template baselines were used to correct PCR bias computationally, reads within Hamming distance 2 were collapsed, and singletons that could not be merged were discarded. Reads were aligned against IMGT so that V, D and J genes, CDR3 length and insertions or deletions at six rearrangement sites could be assigned. Clonotype counts were normalized to sorted cell number within each subset before computing true diversity and Gini coefficients with the tcR R package. Repertoire sharing was quantified using the overlap coefficient calculated on TCRB nucleotide sequences. Out-of-frame TCRB sequences from naive cells were analyzed to stand in for the pre-selection repertoire. In TCRdb, the immuneACCESS table is reduced to in-frame sequences with V and J assigned. These tables do not hold every clone; where another copy was compared, an unresolved V gene accounts for under half, and the others remain unexplained. V, J and clone size reflect that table, while D and trimming were determined from the DNA. The sample records approximately 730,000 clones, roughly 12% of which are singletons. Of the sample, less than 0.025% is held by the ten largest clones.

The CDR3 spans 14 residues, from the cysteine through the phenylalanine. Only CDR3 DNA remains: 42 bases, in frame from the first base. The junction carries 10 bases between V and J, which are trimmed by 2 bases and 4 bases respectively. Via the germline V gene (reference sequence), CDR1 is MNHEY and CDR2 SMNVEV. This entry belongs to a study of beta chain features in type 1 diabetes (dated by TCRdb to the late 2010s). Some background on the complete study: Patients and healthy donors did not differ in mean age, gender distribution, total cell number or subset yield. Across all samples, about 110 million sorted cells were examined, and cell number per subset correlated strongly with RNA yield. The study compared TCRB repertoires of sorted circulating CD4+ T cell subsets between recently diagnosed type 1 diabetes patients and matched healthy donors. Naive and central memory subsets were obtained from all 30 or so donors, but regulatory and stem cell-like memory subsets were isolated from only 8 patients and roughly 8 healthy donors.

The paper as a whole reports these results and caveats: Naive, central memory and regulatory TCRB repertoires appeared to be more alike among patients than among healthy donors. Because small numbers of individuals were included in the HLA sub-analyses, any influence of HLA type on TCRB rearrangement was left unresolved. PCR may preferentially amplify shorter templates, but because patient and control samples were amplified and corrected together, any resulting skew would affect both groups equally. Type 1 diabetes patients showed a moderate but significant shortening of TCRB CDR3 length in all four CD4+ subsets. Because cDNA rather than genomic DNA was sequenced, highly expressing activated cells could have been over-represented, although no difference in activation and CD3 levels was found between groups. Patients with type 1 diabetes made fewer insertions and deleted more nucleotides at VDJ recombination sites, implying thymic rearrangement abnormalities.

From each donor, a single peripheral blood sample of 100 to 150 mL on average was drawn into heparinised tubes. A BD FACSAria II and a panel including CD45RO, CCR7, CD25, CD127, CD95 and CD27 were used to sort naive, central memory, regulatory and stem cell-like memory CD4+ T cells. All sorted populations exceeded 95% purity. Right away, PBMCs were isolated by Lymphoprep density gradient centrifugation and were stained directly, with no culture step. So that batch effects would be minimized, each experiment stained and sorted samples in pairs, pairing one healthy donor with one patient. The sample comprised naive CD4+ T cells from blood. The cell subset or site label corresponds to: true naive CD4+ T cells. In this chain, TRBV27 is recombined with TRBJ2-3, with TRBD1 tentatively as D gene (6 bases match). The receptor was derived from a man aged 18-30 years with type 1 diabetes. The nucleotide sequence reads as follows: TGTGCCAGCAGTTTAGCAGGGGCTGCAGATACGCAGTATTTT. Translated, it reads CASSLAGAADTQYF.